The source of this TCR beta chain is a study of cytomegalovirus exposure and HLA in healthy donors. Overall study context: Earlier, almost 120 million unique TCR beta sequences were recovered from roughly 200 million T cells by an analysis.

V lost 1 base and J lost 4; bases outside the gene matches: 3. The CDR3 is 14 residues long. General observations from the study: Serostatus for CMV was the only available immune exposure information.

The PCR was carried out with 60 Vbeta primers and 13 Jbeta primers. Per the study methods: Roughly 73 million unique TCR beta chains, roughly 11 million of them shared, were counted by a later analysis. Assay: immunoSEQ multiplex PCR; the TCRdb copy retains only in-frame clones and omits some. The V and J calls and clone size come from that table; D and trimming were worked out from the DNA. The repertoire holds about 85,000 clones, with roughly three fifths as singletons. Worth noting for this clone: What it binds is not known.

The sequenced sample was PBMCs. The V gene is TRBV5-3, the J gene TRBJ2-7; 9 bases are shared with TRBD2. TRBV5-3 is known as an ORF, though its function is uncertain. This sequence originates from a man aged 25-40 years in good health and CMV-seronegative. DNA for the CDR3: TGTGCCAGAAGCTTGCCTAGCGGGGAGTACGAGCAGTACTTC. As protein: CARSLPSGEYEQYF.